This record covers a single T cell receptor beta chain. Its antigen remains unidentified. PCR was performed using 60 Vbeta and 13 Jbeta primers. Assay used: immunoSEQ multiplex PCR; TCRdb lists only in-frame clones, some missing. The sample contains about 150,000 clones, 65% to 80% of which appear only once. The sample comes from a study of cytomegalovirus exposure and HLA in healthy donors. Donors were nominally healthy when sampled, though unrecorded immune exposures were likely. Trimming took 6 bases from V and 4 from J, leaving 19 bases between them. The CDR3 is made up of 15 amino acids. Germline V gene sequence: CDR1 MDHEN, CDR2 SYDVKM. General study findings and limits: There were several of the most significant clusters that appeared linked to common viral pathogens in a later analysis. Other equally common chains were less clonally expanded than HLA-associated TCR beta chains, a later analysis showed.

The sequence was obtained from a woman in her 40s in good health and CMV-seronegative. Sequenced sample: PBMCs. V usage is TRBV28 and J usage is TRBJ2-7; a possible D gene is TRBD1 (8 bases). The CDR3 nucleotides are TGTGCCAGCAGCACCTGGGAACAGGGGGGGTACGAGCAGTACTTC. Protein sequence: CASSTWEQGGYEQYF.